This T cell receptor beta chain was observed in a study of control samples from healthy donors and cancer patients. Sequencing used immunoSEQ multiplex PCR; TCRdb keeps in-frame clones, though not all of them. The data show around 200,000 clones, roughly 93% seen once. V lost 4 bases and J lost 6; bases outside the gene matches: 10. Per germline, CDR1 LNHDA and CDR2 SQIVND (reference sequence). This CDR3 is 15 amino acids long. V usage is TRBV19 and J usage is TRBJ1-2; 8 bases are shared with TRBD1. The sequenced material came from blood. This TCR was recovered from a man between 18 and 29 years old in good health. The CDR3 DNA is TGTGCCAGTAGTAGCAAAGGTCGACAGGGGAATGGCTACACCTTC. Protein: CASSSKGRQGNGYTF.